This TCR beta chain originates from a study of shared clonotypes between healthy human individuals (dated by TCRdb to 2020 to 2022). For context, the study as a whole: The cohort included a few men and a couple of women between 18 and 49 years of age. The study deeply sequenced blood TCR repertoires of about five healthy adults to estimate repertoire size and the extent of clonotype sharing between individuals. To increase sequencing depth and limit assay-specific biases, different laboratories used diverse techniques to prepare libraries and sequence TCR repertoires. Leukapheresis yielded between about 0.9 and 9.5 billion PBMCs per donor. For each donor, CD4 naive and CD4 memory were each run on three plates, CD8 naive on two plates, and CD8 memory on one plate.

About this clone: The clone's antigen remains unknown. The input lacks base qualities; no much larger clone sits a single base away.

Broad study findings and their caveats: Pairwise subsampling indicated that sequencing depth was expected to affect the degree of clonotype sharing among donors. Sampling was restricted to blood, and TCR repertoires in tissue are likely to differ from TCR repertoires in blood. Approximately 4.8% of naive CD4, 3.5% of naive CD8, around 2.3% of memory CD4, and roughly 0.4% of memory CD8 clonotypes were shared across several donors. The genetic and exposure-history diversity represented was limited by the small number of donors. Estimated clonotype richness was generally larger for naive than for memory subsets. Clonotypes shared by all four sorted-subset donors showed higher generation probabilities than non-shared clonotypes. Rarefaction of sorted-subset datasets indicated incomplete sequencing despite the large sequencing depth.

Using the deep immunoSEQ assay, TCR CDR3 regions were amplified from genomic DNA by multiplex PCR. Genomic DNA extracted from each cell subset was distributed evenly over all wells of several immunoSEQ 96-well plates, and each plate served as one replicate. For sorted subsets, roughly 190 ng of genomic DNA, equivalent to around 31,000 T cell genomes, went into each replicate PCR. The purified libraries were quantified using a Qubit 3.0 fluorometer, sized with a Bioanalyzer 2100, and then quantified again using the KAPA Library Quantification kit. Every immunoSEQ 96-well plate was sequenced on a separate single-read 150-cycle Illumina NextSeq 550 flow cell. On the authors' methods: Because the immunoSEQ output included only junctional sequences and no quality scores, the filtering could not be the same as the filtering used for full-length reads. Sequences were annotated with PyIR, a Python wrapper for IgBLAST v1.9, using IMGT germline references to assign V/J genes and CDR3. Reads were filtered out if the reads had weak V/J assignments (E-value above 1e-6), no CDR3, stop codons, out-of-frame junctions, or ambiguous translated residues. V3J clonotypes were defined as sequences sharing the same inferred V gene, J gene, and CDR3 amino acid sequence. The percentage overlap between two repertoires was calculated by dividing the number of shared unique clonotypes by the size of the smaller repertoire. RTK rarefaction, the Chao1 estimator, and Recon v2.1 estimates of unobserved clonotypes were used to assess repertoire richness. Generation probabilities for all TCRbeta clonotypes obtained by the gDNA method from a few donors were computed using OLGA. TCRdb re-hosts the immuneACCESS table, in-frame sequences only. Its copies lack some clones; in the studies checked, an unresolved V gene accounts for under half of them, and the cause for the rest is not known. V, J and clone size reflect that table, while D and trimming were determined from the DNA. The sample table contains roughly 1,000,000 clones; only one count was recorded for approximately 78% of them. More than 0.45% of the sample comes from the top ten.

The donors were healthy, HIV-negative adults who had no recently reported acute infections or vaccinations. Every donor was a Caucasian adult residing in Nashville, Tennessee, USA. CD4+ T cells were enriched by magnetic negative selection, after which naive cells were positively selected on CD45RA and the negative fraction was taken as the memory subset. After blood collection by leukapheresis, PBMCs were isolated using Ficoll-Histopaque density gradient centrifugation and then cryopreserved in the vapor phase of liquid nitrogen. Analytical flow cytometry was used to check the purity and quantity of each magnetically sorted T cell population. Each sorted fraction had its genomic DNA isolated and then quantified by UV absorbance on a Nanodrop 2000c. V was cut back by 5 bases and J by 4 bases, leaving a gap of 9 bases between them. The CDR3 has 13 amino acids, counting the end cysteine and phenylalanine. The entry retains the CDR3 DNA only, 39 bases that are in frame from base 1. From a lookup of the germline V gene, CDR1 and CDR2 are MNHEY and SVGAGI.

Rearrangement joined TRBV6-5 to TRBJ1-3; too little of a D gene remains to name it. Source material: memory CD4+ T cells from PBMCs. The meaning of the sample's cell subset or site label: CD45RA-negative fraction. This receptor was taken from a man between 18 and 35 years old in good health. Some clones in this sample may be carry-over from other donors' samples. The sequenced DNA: TGTGCCAGCAGTACCCGGCAGGGAAACACCATATATTTT. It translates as CASSTRQGNTIYF.